This T cell receptor (beta chain) stems from a study of blood T cell repertoires in COVID-19. Across the whole study: The United States, Italy and Spain were the sources of the acute and convalescent COVID-19 samples. The analysed material was cDNA or gDNA that came from T cells, B-cell-depleted T cells, or PBMCs.

The ends lost 0 bases at V and 5 bases at J; junction bases unmatched: 3. The CDR3 runs to 17 residues. Germline values: CDR1 SGDLS, CDR2 YYNGEE. This clone appeared a few times. Produced via immunoSEQ multiplex PCR; TCRdb's table is partial and in-frame only. In the table there are over 150,000 clones, about 79% of which are singletons. V usage is TRBV9 and J usage is TRBJ2-2, with TRBD2 matching 14 bases. Sequencing was carried out using peripheral blood. The receptor comes from a human donor in a cohort sampled during active COVID-19. CDR3 DNA sequence: TGTGCCAGCAGCGTAGGGACTAGCGGGAGGTTTACCGGGGAGCTGTTTTTT. Translated, it gives CASSVGTSGRFTGELFF.